This T cell receptor beta chain emerged from a study of T cells in pancreatic ductal adenocarcinoma. Using immunoSEQ multiplex PCR, the repertoire was profiled, and TCRdb retains in-frame clones only, with some absent. The sample carries 85,000 to 120,000 clones, about 96% recorded once. Surgery without prior neoadjuvant therapy was the treatment of the selected pancreatic ductal adenocarcinoma patients. The CDR3 contains 14 residues. The V and J ends lost 5 bases and 9 bases, in that order; junction bases with no gene match: 8. Germline V gene data show CDR1 as MNHNY and CDR2 as SVGAGI (reference sequence).

This clonotype was sampled from a human donor with pancreatic ductal adenocarcinoma. The V and J genes are TRBV6-6 and TRBJ2-3, with 10 positions matching TRBD2. Sample: PBMCs. The chain's CDR3 is CASSDPGLAITQYF. The CDR3 bases are TGTGCCAGCAGTGACCCGGGACTAGCGATAACGCAGTATTTT.